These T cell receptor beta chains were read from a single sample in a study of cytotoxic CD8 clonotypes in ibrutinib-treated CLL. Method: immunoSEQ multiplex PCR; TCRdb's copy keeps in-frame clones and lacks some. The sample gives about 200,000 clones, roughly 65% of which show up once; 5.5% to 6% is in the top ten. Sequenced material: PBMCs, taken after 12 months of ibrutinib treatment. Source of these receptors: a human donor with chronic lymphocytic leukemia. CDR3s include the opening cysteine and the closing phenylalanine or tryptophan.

CASSYWVNTEAFF | TRBV6-6
CASSLFTPRGTEAFF | TRBV28
CASSFNIQLTGANVLTF | TRBV11-2
CASTVGQGFYEQYF | TRBV28
CASRPGGYNEQFF | TRBV6-6
CASTGGARNEQFF | TRBV11-3
CASSAQQGGYEQYF | TRBV7-2
CASSHGDRYEEKLFF | TRBV4-2
CASSQDLHTSSVEQYF | TRBV4-3
CASSLAAPTDTQYF | TRBV5-1
CASTPRVSNTEAFF | TRBV7-2
CASSGVAGFYEQYF | TRBV19
CASMWGPGELFF | TRBV7-2
CASRQQGNEQFF | TRBV6-5
CASSFGLAGVETQYF | TRBV18
CAWSVGNINTEAFF | TRBV30
CASSRDPPGEQYF | TRBV18
CASSDLTGKGHGYTF | TRBV21-1
CASSLADTQYF | TRBV11-3
CASSRGSSYEQYF | TRBV11-2
CASSTGDGTQYF | TRBV9
CAISDTDVYEQYF | TRBV10-3
CASSRRQGTHTEAFF | TRBV6-5
CASSSKSGSNEQFF | TRBV7-3
CASSKVQGAGANVLTF | TRBV7-9
CASRPSGGRRERTF | TRBV6-1
CASSIAGVYGYTF | TRBV19
CASSISGNTIYF | TRBV19
CASKAGDSSYNSPLHF | TRBV5-1
CATSRDSAGSSYNEQFF | TRBV15